The source of this T cell receptor beta chain is a study of neoadjuvant nivolumab and ipilimumab in lung cancer. Sequencing used immunoSEQ multiplex PCR; TCRdb keeps in-frame clones, though not all of them. The sample yields fewer than 20,000 clones, approximately 76% seen once. By sample share, this clone is medium-sized. Trimming removed 4 bases at V and 6 bases at J, with 13 bases between. This CDR3 contains 14 residues. Germline V lookup: CDR1 MGHRA, CDR2 YSYEKL. The specimen was tumor tissue, collected after neoadjuvant nivolumab, alone or with ipilimumab, at or shortly before surgery. The source is an adult with non-small cell lung cancer. This chain links TRBV4-1 with TRBJ2-1; D is unclear. This chain's CDR3 is CASSPSWPGNEQFF. The CDR3 DNA reads as TGCGCCAGCAGCCCCAGTTGGCCGGGCAATGAGCAGTTCTTC.